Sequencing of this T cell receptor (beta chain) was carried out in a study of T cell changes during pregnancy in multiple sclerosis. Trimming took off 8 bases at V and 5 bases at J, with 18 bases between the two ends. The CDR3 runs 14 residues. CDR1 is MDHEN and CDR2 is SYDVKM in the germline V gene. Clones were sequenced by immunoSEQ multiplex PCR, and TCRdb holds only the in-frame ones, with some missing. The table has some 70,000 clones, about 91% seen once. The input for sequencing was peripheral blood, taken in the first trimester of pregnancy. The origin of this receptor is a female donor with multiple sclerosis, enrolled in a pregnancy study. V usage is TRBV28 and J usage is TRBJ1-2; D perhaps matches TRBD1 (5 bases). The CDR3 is CASGTQQAPYGYTF. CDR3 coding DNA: TGTGCCAGCGGGACTCAACAGGCCCCTTATGGCTACACCTTC.